Included here is one T cell receptor beta chain sequence, with context. The source of the sample is a study of T-cell memory formation after mild COVID-19. There are 15 residues in the CDR3. J was trimmed by 4 bases and V by 1 base; bases with no gene match: 2. Looked up from germline, CDR1 is SGHTA and CDR2 is FQGNSA. TCRdb re-called the 5' RACE reads with MiXCR, one entry per CDR3 protein. Among hundreds of thousands of distinct CDR3 sequences listed, roughly 13% were seen once. Sequencing used PBMCs or a T cell subset sorted from them (not recorded which). The J gene is TRBJ2-1, the V gene TRBV7-2; 9 bases are shared with TRBD1. The origin of this receptor is a man between 18 and 29 years old who had mild COVID-19 (a few samples of this study predate the infection). Cell type and time point are not known. CDR3 amino acids: CASSLVGQGYNEQFF. CDR3 bases: TGTGCCAGCAGCTTAGTGGGACAGGGTTACAATGAGCAGTTCTTC.